The 10 T cell receptor beta chains presented below share a single source sample, sequenced in a study of naive and memory T cell subsets. Amplification of ligated cDNA took four PCR rounds with SP2 and nested alpha and beta constant primers. TCRdb independently ran MiXCR on the UMI-ligation and nested PCR reads; one entry per CDR3 protein. Among about 37,000 distinct CDR3 sequences listed, 9.5% to 11% were seen once. Described treatment: skin biopsy from PPD injection site in Mantoux-positive individual. TCR cDNA received a 3' ligated oligonucleotide that carried a UMI. The specimen comprised skin, sampled from a tuberculin skin test site. The source of these receptors is an adult in good health.

This clonotype was seen only once. The chain combines TRBV7-9 with TRBJ2-5, with TRBD1 as a possible D gene (6 bases). The CDR3 totals 14 residues. Germline V lookup: CDR1 SEHNR, CDR2 FQNEAQ (reference sequence). Trimming pared 3 bases from V and 4 bases from J, leaving 12 bases between. CDR3 protein: CASSFEGERETQYF. The CDR3 nucleotides read TGTGCCAGCAGCTTCGAGGGGGAGCGAGAGACCCAGTACTTC. The full variable domain, its missing parts supplied by reference TRBV7-9 and TRBJ2-5, is DTGVSQNPRHKITKRGQNVTFRCDPISEHNRLYWYRQTLGQGPEFLTYFQNEAQLEKSRLLSDRFSAERPKGSFSTLEIQRTEQGDSAMYLCASSFEGERETQYFGPGTRLLVL.

The chain couples TRBV29-1 to TRBJ1-1; 7 bases align to TRBD1. Germline loops: CDR1 SQVTM, CDR2 ANQGSEA. J gave up 3 bases and V 6 bases, and 10 bases lay outside the gene matches. The CDR3 contains 14 residues. CDR3 DNA: TGCAGCGTGATCTTCGGGACAGCTTACACTGAAGCTTTCTTT. This translates into CSVIFGTAYTEAFF. Together with reference TRBV29-1 and TRBJ1-1, the CDR3 gives the full variable domain: SAVISQKPSRDICQRGTSLTIQCQVDSQVTMMFWYRQQPGQSLTLIATANQGSEATYESGFVIDKFPISRPNLTFSTLTVSNMSPEDSSIYLCSVIFGTAYTEAFFGQGTRLTVV.

This clonotype turned up a few times. The V gene is TRBV7-2, the J gene TRBJ1-5; 10 bases fit TRBD1. The CDR3 consists of 16 residues. V lost 5 bases to trimming and J lost 6 bases; unmatched junction nucleotides: 10. Per germline, CDR1 SGHTA and CDR2 FQGNSA. CDR3 sequence (DNA): TGTGCCAGCAGCAGATGGGGACAGGGGAAAAGTCAGCCCCAGCATTTT. This sequence encodes CASSRWGQGKSQPQHF.

The chain joins TRBV7-9 to TRBJ2-1, with D perhaps matching TRBD2 (6 bases). Trimming left V 5 bases short and J 7 bases short, with 12 bases between. The CDR3 contains 13 residues. Germline assignment: CDR1 SEHNR and CDR2 FQNEAQ (reference sequence). CDR3 DNA sequence: TGTGCCAGCAGCCCGGACGGAGGGAATGAGCAGTTCTTC. Protein sequence: CASSPDGGNEQFF.

This clonotype was counted ten times or more. This rearrangement joins TRBV27 to TRBJ2-3; 8 nucleotides line up with TRBD1. The CDR3 runs 18 residues. Trimming cost V 0 bases and J 9 bases; bases outside gene matches: 17. Germline V gene sequence: CDR1 MNHEY, CDR2 SMNVEV (reference sequence). CDR3 DNA: TGTGCCAGCAGTTTATCGACCCCCGGGACAGGACGGCAAGCGACGCAGTATTTT. Encoded protein: CASSLSTPGTGRQATQYF.

This clonotype was counted at least ten times. The chain joins TRBV20-1 to TRBJ2-7; D perhaps matches TRBD1 (6 bases). Germline V gene data show CDR1 as DFQATT and CDR2 as SNEGSKA (reference sequence). Trimming shortened V by 5 bases and J by 0 bases, and 17 bases separated the two germline ends. The CDR3 extends over 15 amino acids. The CDR3: CSAYRARGSSYEQYF. The CDR3 DNA reads TGCAGTGCTTACAGGGCAAGGGGCAGCTCCTACGAGCAGTACTTC.

The count of this clonotype is one. The chain is built from TRBV2 and TRBJ1-5, with D tentatively TRBD1 (5 bases). This CDR3 region has 17 residues. Trimming took 7 bases from V and 0 from J, leaving 19 bases between them. CDR1 is SNHLY and CDR2 is FYNNEI in the germline V gene. The CDR3 DNA reads TGTGCCAGCAAAGGTCAGGGTCTAATTTATAGCAATCAGCCCCAGCATTTT. Translation gives CASKGQGLIYSNQPQHF.

This clonotype was observed many times. The genes are TRBV29-1 and TRBJ2-1, with D possibly TRBD1 on 6 matching bases. This CDR3 is 14 amino acids long. With 5 bases removed from V and 6 bases from J, the gap between germline ends came to 17 bases. Germline V gene lookup returns CDR1 SQVTM and CDR2 ANQGSEA. The CDR3 sequence is CSVNPRDIFNEQFF. DNA of the CDR3: TGCAGCGTTAACCCCCGGGACATTTTCAATGAGCAGTTCTTC.

This clonotype was recorded a few times. The rearrangement joins TRBV6-5 to TRBJ1-5; D gene unclear. Germline V gene lookup returns CDR1 MNHEY and CDR2 SVGAGI. The CDR3 runs 15 residues. The V end was cut by 6 bases, the J end by 0 bases, with 12 bases between. This CDR3 is CASRVTGFSNQPQHF. CDR3 nucleotides: TGTGCCAGCAGGGTGACTGGGTTTAGCAATCAGCCCCAGCATTTT.

This clonotype was counted between two and nine times. This chain joins TRBV11-2 and TRBJ2-7; no definite D call. The CDR3 consists of 12 residues. CDR1 SGHAT and CDR2 FQNNGV come from the germline V gene. Trimming shortened V by 0 bases and J by 10 bases, and 10 bases separated the two germline ends. CDR3 in DNA: TGTGCCAGCAGCTTAGATAGGCAGACACAGTACTTC. This translates into CASSLDRQTQYF.